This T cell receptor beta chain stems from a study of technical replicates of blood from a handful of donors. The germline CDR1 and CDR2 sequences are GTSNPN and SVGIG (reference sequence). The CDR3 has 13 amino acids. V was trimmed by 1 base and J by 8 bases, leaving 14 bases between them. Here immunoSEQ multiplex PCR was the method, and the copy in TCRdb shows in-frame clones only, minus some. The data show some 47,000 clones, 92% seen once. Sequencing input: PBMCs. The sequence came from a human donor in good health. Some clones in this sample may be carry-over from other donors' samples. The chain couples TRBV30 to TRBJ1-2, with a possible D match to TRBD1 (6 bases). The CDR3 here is CAWSESGARGYTF. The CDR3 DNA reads TGTGCCTGGAGTGAGTCAGGGGCACGGGGCTACACCTTC.